These 6 T cell receptor beta chains share one sample of origin, sequenced in a study of blood T cell repertoires in COVID-19 (dated by TCRdb to about 2020). Library preparation used the immunoSEQ multiplex PCR assay. Held by TCRdb, this immuneACCESS table contains in-frame sequences only and omits some clones. Under half of the omission traces to an unresolved V gene where checked; the cause of the rest is unknown. The sample profile shows about 130,000 clones; around 90% of them were found once. The ten most abundant clones make up around 2.2% of the sample. The specimen was peripheral blood. The source of these receptors is a man between 50 and 59 years old with COVID-19, enrolled during active disease.

V usage is TRBV3-1 (or the pseudogene TRBV3-2) and J usage is TRBJ2-7; TRBD2 matches at 14 bases. This CDR3 is 15 amino acids long. The V gene's germline CDR1 is LGHDT and CDR2 YNNKEL (reference sequence). V dropped 5 bases and J dropped 3; count of bases not matched to a gene: 3. CDR3 region: CASSAGLAGGYEQYF. The CDR3 DNA reads TGTGCCAGCAGCGCCGGACTAGCGGGAGGCTACGAGCAGTACTTC.

V and J are TRBV4-3 and TRBJ2-7; 9 nucleotides match TRBD1. The germline V gene has CDR1 LGHNA and CDR2 YSLEER. The ends lost 2 bases at V and 1 base at J; junction bases unmatched: 3. The CDR3 has 15 residues. The CDR3 DNA reads TGCGCCAGCAGCCAATACAGGGGGCGGTCCTACGAGCAGTACTTC. Translated: CASSQYRGRSYEQYF.

The chain recombines TRBV19 with TRBJ1-4, with a possible D match to TRBD1 (6 bases). This CDR3 is 15 amino acids long. The germline V and J ends were trimmed by 6 bases and 3 bases, with 14 bases remaining between them. Per germline, CDR1 LNHDA and CDR2 SQIVND (reference sequence). The CDR3 sequence: CASSPDRTANEKLFF. CDR3 nucleotide sequence: TGTGCCAGTAGCCCCGACAGGACCGCTAATGAAAAACTGTTTTTT.

The chain employs TRBV7-3 and TRBJ1-2; 7 bases are shared with TRBD1. Germline CDR1 is SGHTA and CDR2 is FQGTGA. The CDR3 covers 15 residues. The J segment lost 4 bases and the V segment lost 0 bases, leaving 5 bases of the junction unmatched. For the CDR3, the DNA is TGTGCCAGCAGCTTAACAGGGGGCTCGGGCTATGGCTACACCTTC. Protein product: CASSLTGGSGYGYTF.

The genes are TRBV20-1 and TRBJ1-1; D call uncertain. CDR1 is DFQATT and CDR2 is SNEGSKA in the germline V gene (reference sequence). CDR3 length: 11 amino acids. V was pared by 6 bases and J by 4 bases, with 9 bases between. Here the CDR3 DNA reads TGCAGTGCGCCGGGTGGCACTGAAGCTTTCTTT. Translation: CSAPGGTEAFF.

The rearrangement uses TRBV30 and TRBJ2-3, with a tentative D call TRBD1 (5 bases). CDR1 is GTSNPN and CDR2 is SVGIG in the germline V gene (reference sequence). This CDR3 region has 16 residues. Deletions cut 3 bases from V and 2 bases from J, with 18 bases between. The CDR3 here is CAWRGLKGALTDTQYF. The CDR3 nucleotides read TGTGCCTGGAGGGGGTTAAAAGGGGCCCTCACAGATACGCAGTATTTT.